These 27 T cell receptor beta chains were sequenced from one sample in a study of T-cell memory formation after mild COVID-19. TCRdb redid the calling of the 5' RACE reads with MiXCR, one entry per CDR3 protein. The data show roughly 250,000 distinct CDR3 sequences, roughly 17% seen once. Sequences were obtained from PBMCs or a T cell subset sorted from them (not recorded which). The receptors were sampled from a man aged 18 to 30 who had mild COVID-19 (a few samples of this study predate the infection). Cell type and time point are not known.

This chain connects TRBV6-2 or TRBV6-3 to TRBJ2-3; D could derive from TRBD1 or TRBD2 (6 bases each). The CDR3 has 14 amino acids. Germline lookup yields CDR1 MNHEY and CDR2 SVGEGT. V lost 5 bases and J lost 2, with 11 bases in between. CDR3 in amino acids: CASSDRGHTDTQYF. The CDR3, as DNA: TGTGCCAGCAGTGATCGGGGGCACACAGATACGCAGTATTTT.

This clonotype was detected only a few times. This rearrangement joins TRBV2 to TRBJ2-2; D might be TRBD2 (6 bases). CDR3 size: 15 residues. Germline V CDR1 and CDR2: SNHLY, FYNNEI. V lost 6 bases and J lost 7, with 18 bases in between. CDR3 residues: CASSPEGGAGGELFF. In DNA form, the CDR3 reads TGTGCCAGCAGCCCCGAAGGAGGGGCCGGCGGGGAGCTGTTTTTT.

This rearrangement joins TRBV9 to TRBJ2-2, with D perhaps TRBD1 (5 bases). CDR3 size: 15 residues. Germline CDR1 is SGDLS and CDR2 is YYNGEE. Between the trimmed V and J ends, which lost 0 bases and 3 bases, there was a span of 9 bases. The CDR3 protein is CASSVEGVDTGELFF. CDR3 DNA sequence: TGTGCCAGCAGCGTAGAAGGGGTCGACACCGGGGAGCTGTTTTTT.

This rearrangement joins TRBV5-1 to TRBJ2-5; 11 bases fit TRBD1. CDR3 length: 18 residues. With 3 bases clipped from V and 2 bases from J, the junction kept 12 bases outside the gene matches. Germline values: CDR1 SGHRS, CDR2 YFSETQ. CDR3 in amino acids: CASSSIQDRGQFQETQYF. In DNA, the CDR3 is TGCGCCAGCAGCTCGATCCAGGACAGGGGGCAGTTTCAAGAGACCCAGTACTTC.

This clonotype was detected a few times. This chain joins TRBV19 and TRBJ2-2, with D possibly matching TRBD1 (6 bases). V was trimmed by 10 bases and J by 6 bases, leaving 15 bases between them. The germline V gene has CDR1 LNHDA and CDR2 SQIVND (reference sequence). CDR3 length: 13 amino acids. The CDR3 spells CATHHQGPGELFF. CDR3 bases: TGTGCCACCCACCACCAGGGGCCCGGGGAGCTGTTTTTT.

In its sample, this clonotype was seen a few times. V is TRBV5-1 and J is TRBJ2-5, with D perhaps TRBD1 or TRBD2 (5 bases each). V lost 2 bases, J lost 5 bases, and 13 bases lay in between. Per germline, CDR1 SGHRS and CDR2 YFSETQ. CDR3 size: 14 residues. CDR3 nucleotides: TGCGCCAGCAGCTTAGGGACCCAGGCCGAGACCCAGTACTTC. It encodes CASSLGTQAETQYF. The variable domain in full, with the rest retrieved from reference TRBV5-1 and TRBJ2-5, is KAGVTQTPRYLIKTRGQQVTLSCSPISGHRSVSWYQQTPGQGLQFLFEYFSETQRNKGNFPGRFSGRQFSNSRSEMNVSTLELGDSALYLCASSLGTQAETQYFGPGTRLLVL.

This clonotype turned up a few times. The genes are TRBV6-5 and TRBJ2-1; D is unresolved. The CDR3 runs 14 residues. The ends were cut back, 0 bases at V and 7 bases at J, with 10 bases in the middle. Germline assignment: CDR1 MNHEY and CDR2 SVGAGI. CDR3 DNA: TGTGCCAGCAGTTACTCCGGCGGTGGGAATGAGCAGTTCTTC. It encodes CASSYSGGGNEQFF.

This clonotype came up a few times. This chain links TRBV15 with TRBJ1-1; D ambiguous. Trimming removed 0 bases from V and 1 base from J, with 12 bases in between. The CDR3 loop spans 16 amino acids. Per germline, CDR1 LNHNV and CDR2 YYDKDF (reference sequence). The chain's CDR3 is CATSRDSYERNTEAFF. CDR3 DNA sequence: TGTGCCACCAGCAGAGATTCTTACGAGAGGAACACTGAAGCTTTCTTT.

This clonotype was seen many times. V gene TRBV7-2 combines with J gene TRBJ2-5; D tentatively reads TRBD1 or TRBD2 (5 bases each). V gave up 7 bases and J gave up 2 bases, with 14 bases separating them. The CDR3 is 14 amino acids. Per the germline V gene, CDR1 is SGHTA and CDR2 is FQGNSA. The CDR3 reads CASTHPGTQETQYF. The CDR3 DNA sequence: TGTGCCAGCACCCATCCCGGGACGCAAGAGACCCAGTACTTC.

This clonotype was counted many times. The chain carries TRBV4-1 and TRBJ1-2, with no clear D. The V end was cut by 3 bases, the J end by 2 bases, with 13 bases between. Germline CDR1 and CDR2: MGHRA and YSYEKL. The CDR3 is made up of 15 amino acids. The CDR3: CASSHPAGKNYGYTF. The CDR3 DNA sequence: TGCGCCAGCAGCCACCCAGCGGGAAAGAACTATGGCTACACCTTC.

This rearrangement joins TRBV7-2 to TRBJ2-3; no clear D. The length of the CDR3 is 15 residues. Germline lookup yields CDR1 SGHTA and CDR2 FQGNSA. Trimming took 3 bases from V and 0 from J, leaving 10 bases between them. CDR3 nucleotide sequence: TGTGCCAGCAGCTTGGTCAGCACTAGCACAGATACGCAGTATTTT. As protein: CASSLVSTSTDTQYF. The full variable domain, in which reference TRBV7-2 and TRBJ2-3 provide the parts outside the CDR3, is GAGVSQSPSNKVTEKGKDVELRCDPISGHTALYWYRQSLGQGLEFLIYFQGNSAPDKSGLPSDRFSAERTGGSVSTLTIQRTQQEDSAVYLCASSLVSTSTDTQYFGPGTRLTVL.

The chain carries TRBV10-3 and TRBJ2-1; 10 bases are shared with TRBD1. The germline V gene encodes CDR1 ENHRY and CDR2 SYGVKD. CDR3 length: 15 amino acids. Trimming removed 2 bases from V and 6 bases from J; junction bases left unmatched: 4. The CDR3 DNA follows: TGTGCCATCAGTGAGCGGGACAGGGGCCGCAATGAGCAGTTCTTC. Protein product: CAISERDRGRNEQFF.

The J gene is TRBJ2-1, the V gene TRBV7-6; maybe TRBD2 (6 bases). The CDR3 runs to 12 residues. The V and J ends lost 5 bases and 15 bases respectively, with 17 bases between them. Per germline, CDR1 SGHVS and CDR2 FNYEAQ. The CDR3 is CASSEYGGGWFF. For the CDR3, the DNA is TGTGCCAGCAGCGAGTACGGGGGAGGCTGGTTCTTC.

V gene TRBV5-5 combines with J gene TRBJ2-7; tentatively, D is TRBD2 (6 bases). Germline loops: CDR1 SGHKS, CDR2 YYEKEE (reference sequence). CDR3 length: 14 amino acids. Deletions cut 3 bases from V and 5 bases from J, with 15 bases between. CDR3: CASSWLALVDEQYF. Here the CDR3 DNA reads TGTGCCAGCAGCTGGCTAGCGTTGGTAGACGAGCAGTACTTC.

The CDR3 here is CASSLGQGDNSPLHF. CDR3 sequence (DNA): TGTGCCAGCAGCTTGGGACAGGGGGATAATTCACCCCTCCACTTT. This chain joins TRBV7-9 and TRBJ1-6; 11 nucleotides line up with TRBD1. V trimming: 3 bases; J trimming: 5 bases; junction bases outside the gene matches: 0. The CDR3 covers 15 residues. Germline V gene lookup returns CDR1 SEHNR and CDR2 FQNEAQ (reference sequence).

This chain links TRBV12-3 or TRBV12-4 with TRBJ2-3; 7 nucleotides match TRBD2. V shed 8 bases and J 1 base; nucleotides not matched to a gene: 6. The CDR3 length is 14 residues. CDR3 nucleotides: TGTGCCAGCCGCTGGAGCGGGGGCACAGATACGCAGTATTTT. It codes for CASRWSGGTDTQYF.

The V and J genes are TRBV7-2 and TRBJ1-5, with 7 bases lining up with TRBD1. The germline V gene encodes CDR1 SGHTA and CDR2 FQGNSA. V trimming: 3 bases; J trimming: 3 bases; junction bases outside the gene matches: 11. This CDR3 is 17 amino acids long. CDR3 protein: CASSFSPLTGFNQPQHF. The CDR3 DNA is TGTGCCAGCAGCTTCTCCCCCCTGACAGGGTTCAATCAGCCCCAGCATTTT.

V is TRBV29-1 and J is TRBJ2-1, with unresolved D. The CDR3 spans 11 residues. CDR1 and CDR2 (germline): SQVTM, ANQGSEA. V was cut by 6 bases and J by 5 bases, with 8 bases left in between. The CDR3 here is CSVGKNNEQFF. Written as DNA, the CDR3 is TGCAGCGTGGGTAAGAACAATGAGCAGTTCTTC.

This clonotype turned up a few times. The V call is TRBV5-1, the J call TRBJ2-7, with 8 bases that match TRBD1. The CDR3 consists of 15 residues. Germline V gives CDR1 SGHRS, CDR2 YFSETQ. J lost 2 bases, V lost 4 bases, and 8 bases had no gene match. Here the CDR3 reads CASSPGQGIAYEQYF. In DNA form, the CDR3 reads TGCGCCAGCAGCCCCGGACAGGGAATAGCCTACGAGCAGTACTTC.

This clonotype came up a few times. This chain joins TRBV7-2 and TRBJ2-7; D is perhaps TRBD2 (6 bases). The CDR3 has 15 amino acids. The V gene lost 5 bases and the J gene lost 2 bases, with 16 bases spanning the gap. From germline, CDR1 is SGHTA and CDR2 FQGNSA. The CDR3 here is CASSPQPSAPYEQYF. The CDR3 nucleotides read TGTGCCAGCAGCCCACAGCCTAGCGCTCCCTACGAGCAGTACTTC.

The chain joins TRBV5-1 to TRBJ2-1; D is ambiguous. The CDR3 consists of 11 residues. Germline V gene data show CDR1 as SGHRS and CDR2 as YFSETQ. Trimming pared 4 bases from V and 6 bases from J, leaving 5 bases between. The chain's CDR3 is CASSEINEQFF. CDR3 DNA sequence: TGCGCCAGCAGCGAGATCAATGAGCAGTTCTTC. The complete variable domain, with remaining parts taken from reference TRBV5-1 and TRBJ2-1, reads KAGVTQTPRYLIKTRGQQVTLSCSPISGHRSVSWYQQTPGQGLQFLFEYFSETQRNKGNFPGRFSGRQFSNSRSEMNVSTLELGDSALYLCASSEINEQFFGPGTRLTVL.

This clonotype was detected many times. The chain has TRBV24-1 and TRBJ2-5; no definite D call. CDR3 length: 16 amino acids. V shed 1 base and J shed 5 bases, with 16 bases lying between them. Germline V gene sequence: CDR1 KGHDR, CDR2 SFDVKD. The CDR3 coding sequence is TGTGCCACCAGTGATTTCCCAAGCCCCCATCGGGAGACCCAGTACTTC. This encodes CATSDFPSPHRETQYF.

This rearrangement joins TRBV7-9 to TRBJ2-7; weak D call: TRBD1 (6 bases). The CDR3 covers 13 residues. CDR1 is SEHNR and CDR2 is FQNEAQ in the germline V gene (reference sequence). V was cut by 4 bases and J by 3 bases, with 10 bases left in between. CDR3 in amino acids: CASSSRDNYEQYF. In nucleotides, the CDR3 is TGTGCCAGCAGCTCCCGGGACAACTACGAGCAGTACTTC.

The genes are TRBV5-1 and TRBJ1-1; D is undetermined. The CDR3 runs 13 residues. Trimming shortened V by 4 bases and J by 2 bases, and 9 bases separated the two germline ends. The germline gives CDR1 SGHRS, CDR2 YFSETQ. The CDR3 bases are TGCGCCAGCAGCAACCAGATAAACACTGAAGCTTTCTTT. As protein: CASSNQINTEAFF.

This clonotype came up a few times. The chain recombines TRBV11-2 with TRBJ2-5, with D unclear. CDR3 size: 13 residues. Germline V gives CDR1 SGHAT, CDR2 FQNNGV. Trimming took 3 bases from V and 2 from J, leaving 7 bases between them. The chain's CDR3 is CASSFETQETQYF. The CDR3 bases are TGTGCCAGCAGCTTTGAAACTCAAGAGACCCAGTACTTC. The variable domain in full, completed from reference TRBV11-2 and TRBJ2-5, reads EAGVAQSPRYKIIEKRQSVAFWCNPISGHATLYWYQQILGQGPKLLIQFQNNGVVDDSQLPKDRFSAERLKGVDSTLKIQPAKLEDSAVYLCASSFETQETQYFGPGTRLLVL.

V usage is TRBV6-5 and J usage is TRBJ2-4; 9 bases agree with TRBD2. This CDR3 spans 14 amino acids. Germline V gene data show CDR1 as MNHEY and CDR2 as SVGAGI. Unmatched junction bases numbered 13, after V lost 8 bases and J lost 11 bases. CDR3 loop: CASRQGLQRGVQYF. The CDR3 coding sequence is TGTGCCAGCCGTCAGGGGCTCCAGCGGGGGGTTCAGTACTTC.

This clonotype occurred many times. V gene TRBV12-3 or TRBV12-4 combines with J gene TRBJ1-2; D is unresolved. This CDR3 comprises 14 residues. The V and J ends lost 5 bases and 2 bases respectively, with 12 bases between them. The CDR3 loop is CASSLAAGNYGYTF. CDR3 in DNA: TGTGCCAGCAGTCTCGCCGCTGGGAACTATGGCTACACCTTC.